The clone carrying this T cell receptor (beta chain) has a handful of counts. Its antigen is not identified. The data were taken from a study of T cells after yellow fever vaccination. Study context: Preparation of the low-cell-number fractions used SMART-Seq v4 Ultra Low Input.

Whole-study results and caveats: A small share of clonotypes appeared in both CD4 and CD8 compartments.

Template switching with 5'RACE generated the TCR cDNA and added a universal primer site and UMIs. TCRdb reprocessed the 5' RACE reads with MiXCR, giving one entry per CDR3 protein. The sample contains hundreds of thousands of distinct CDR3 sequences, about 12% of which appear only once. The sample consisted of PBMCs, taken on the day of the yellow fever booster vaccination. The clonotype comes from a man between 25 and 39 years old who received the YFV17D yellow fever vaccine.

The CDR3 spells CSADPGTGELFF. DNA of the CDR3: TGCAGCGCAGACCCGGGGACCGGGGAGCTGTTTTTT. The rearrangement joins TRBV29-1 to TRBJ2-2; D possibly corresponds to TRBD2 (5 bases). Germline V gives CDR1 SQVTM, CDR2 ANQGSEA. The V end was cut by 7 bases, the J end by 5 bases, with 11 bases between. The CDR3 sequence is 12 residues long.